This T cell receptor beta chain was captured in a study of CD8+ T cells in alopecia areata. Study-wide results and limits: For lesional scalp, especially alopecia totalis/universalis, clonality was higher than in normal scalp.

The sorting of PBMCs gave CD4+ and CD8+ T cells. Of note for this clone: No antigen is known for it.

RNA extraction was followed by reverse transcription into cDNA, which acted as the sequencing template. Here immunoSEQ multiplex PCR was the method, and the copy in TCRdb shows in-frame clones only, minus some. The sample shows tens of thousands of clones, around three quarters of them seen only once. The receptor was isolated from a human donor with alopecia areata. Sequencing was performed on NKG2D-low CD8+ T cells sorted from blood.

The CDR3 sequence is CSVGSLDFGTQYF. DNA of the CDR3: TGCAGCGTTGGCAGCTTGGACTTTGGTACCCAGTACTTC. This chain uses TRBV29-1 with TRBJ2-5, with D perhaps TRBD2 (5 bases). The CDR3 totals 13 residues. V was shortened by 4 bases and J by 8 bases, with 17 bases between the two germline ends. The germline gives CDR1 SQVTM, CDR2 ANQGSEA.